Listed below are T cell receptor beta chains from one sample, sequenced in a study of blood T cell repertoires in COVID-19. Generated by immunoSEQ multiplex PCR, the TCRdb table keeps only in-frame clones and is missing some. The sample has around 180,000 clones, roughly 88% seen once. Sequencing was carried out using peripheral blood. These receptor sequences come from a woman aged 25-40 years with acute or convalescent COVID-19. The CDR3 runs from the conserved cysteine through the conserved F or W. A D gene is named only where the DNA matches it firmly. Some rows mark clone size as missing; the rest say once, few, many or name a class of expanded clone.

abundance: NA
j_gene: TRBJ1-5
d_gene: NA
v_gene: TRBV9
CDR3nt: TGTGCCAGCAGCGTAGGGACTGGGGGCAATCAGCCCCAGCATTTT
CDR3aa: CASSVGTGGNQPQHF

abundance: NA
j_gene: TRBJ2-7
d_gene: TRBD2
v_gene: TRBV5-1
CDR3nt: TGCGCCAGCAGCGCCGGACTAGGAGAATCCGAGCAGTACTTC
CDR3aa: CASSAGLGESEQYF

abundance: once
j_gene: TRBJ1-1
d_gene: NA
v_gene: TRBV12-3/TRBV12-4
CDR3nt: TGTGCCAGCAGTCTTAACAGGGTTGAAGCTTTCTTT
CDR3aa: CASSLNRVEAFF

abundance: NA
j_gene: TRBJ2-7
d_gene: NA
v_gene: TRBV18
CDR3nt: TGTGCCAGCTCAAACCGTGCGACCGGGGGTTTAGAGCAGTACTTC
CDR3aa: CASSNRATGGLEQYF

abundance: NA
j_gene: TRBJ1-1
d_gene: NA
v_gene: TRBV11-1
CDR3nt: TGTGCCAGCACCTCCTGGGGGGAGAACACTGAAGCTTTCTTT
CDR3aa: CASTSWGENTEAFF

abundance: NA
j_gene: TRBJ2-7
d_gene: TRBD2
v_gene: TRBV10-3
CDR3nt: TGTGCCATCAGTGAGTCGTTAGGGACTAGCCTCCTCGAGCAGTACTTC
CDR3aa: CAISESLGTSLLEQYF

abundance: NA
j_gene: TRBJ2-3
d_gene: TRBD2
v_gene: TRBV5-1
CDR3nt: TGCGCCAGCTCACCCGGGGGACTAGCGGGAGGGCGCCCAGATACGCAGTATTTT
CDR3aa: CASSPGGLAGGRPDTQYF

abundance: NA
j_gene: TRBJ2-5
d_gene: NA
v_gene: TRBV28
CDR3nt: TGTGCCAGCAGTTTATGGGTAGGGGGTTCCCAAGAGACCCAGTACTTC
CDR3aa: CASSLWVGGSQETQYF

abundance: NA
j_gene: TRBJ2-4
d_gene: NA
v_gene: TRBV5-5
CDR3nt: TGTGCCAGCAGCTTGGGTCTAGCCAAAAACATTCAGTACTTC
CDR3aa: CASSLGLAKNIQYF

abundance: NA
j_gene: TRBJ1-2
d_gene: TRBD1
v_gene: TRBV28
CDR3nt: TGTGCCAGCAGTTTGGGACAGGGATACTATGGCTACACCTTC
CDR3aa: CASSLGQGYYGYTF

abundance: NA
j_gene: TRBJ2-1
d_gene: NA
v_gene: TRBV5-1
CDR3nt: TGCGCCAGCAGCTGGGGAGTTACCAATGAGCAGTTCTTC
CDR3aa: CASSWGVTNEQFF

abundance: NA
j_gene: TRBJ2-2
d_gene: TRBD1
v_gene: TRBV10-1
CDR3nt: TGCGCCAGCAGCCCGGGACAGGGGGGCACCGGGGAGCTGTTTTTT
CDR3aa: CASSPGQGGTGELFF

abundance: NA
j_gene: TRBJ1-5
d_gene: TRBD1
v_gene: TRBV28
CDR3nt: TGTGCCAGCAGCCCGGGACAGGGGGCTAGGGAGCCCCAGCATTTT
CDR3aa: CASSPGQGAREPQHF

abundance: NA
j_gene: TRBJ2-7
d_gene: TRBD2
v_gene: TRBV6-5
CDR3nt: TGTGCCAGCGAGCGGGACTCTGCTACGATTGGGCAGTACTTC
CDR3aa: CASERDSATIGQYF

abundance: NA
j_gene: TRBJ1-5
d_gene: NA
v_gene: TRBV4-1
CDR3nt: TGCGCCAGCAGCCACCCCCAAGGGGGGGCGACAAATCAGCCCCAGCATTTT
CDR3aa: CASSHPQGGATNQPQHF

abundance: NA
j_gene: TRBJ2-3
d_gene: NA
v_gene: TRBV16
CDR3nt: TGTGCCAGCAGCCACCCACCGGGACTCCAGTATTTT
CDR3aa: CASSHPPGLQYF

abundance: NA
j_gene: TRBJ1-2
d_gene: TRBD1
v_gene: TRBV29-1
CDR3nt: TGCAGCGTCGCTCGGGACAGGGAAACCTTC
CDR3aa: CSVARDRETF

abundance: NA
j_gene: TRBJ1-2
d_gene: NA
v_gene: TRBV29-1
CDR3nt: TGCAGCGTTGAAATTCGGGGCTACACCTTC
CDR3aa: CSVEIRGYTF

abundance: NA
j_gene: TRBJ2-3
d_gene: NA
v_gene: TRBV19
CDR3nt: TGTGCCAGTAAGCAGCGCGGCACAGATACGCAGTATTTT
CDR3aa: CASKQRGTDTQYF

abundance: NA
j_gene: TRBJ1-5
d_gene: TRBD1
v_gene: TRBV28
CDR3nt: TGTGCCAGCAGTGTGCCGGTGGGACAGGAAATCAATCAGCCCCAGCATTTT
CDR3aa: CASSVPVGQEINQPQHF

abundance: NA
j_gene: TRBJ2-1
d_gene: NA
v_gene: TRBV24-1
CDR3nt: TGTGCCACCAGTTCGGGAAAAGGGAATGAGCAGTTCTTC
CDR3aa: CATSSGKGNEQFF

abundance: NA
j_gene: TRBJ2-1
d_gene: NA
v_gene: TRBV5-1
CDR3nt: TGCGCCAGCAGCTTCGAGAGCTCCTACAATGAGCAGTTCTTC
CDR3aa: CASSFESSYNEQFF

abundance: NA
j_gene: TRBJ1-2
d_gene: NA
v_gene: TRBV10-3
CDR3nt: TGTGCCATCAGTGAGTCGGAGGAGGATGGCTACACCTTC
CDR3aa: CAISESEEDGYTF

abundance: NA
j_gene: TRBJ1-4
d_gene: TRBD1
v_gene: TRBV4-2
CDR3nt: TGTGCCAGCAGCGGAAACCGGGACAGGGGCCCCACGGTGTTTTTT
CDR3aa: CASSGNRDRGPTVFF

abundance: NA
j_gene: TRBJ2-7
d_gene: TRBD1
v_gene: TRBV29-1
CDR3nt: TGCAGCGTGAGGACAGGTCCTTACGAGCAGTACTTC
CDR3aa: CSVRTGPYEQYF

abundance: NA
j_gene: TRBJ1-2
d_gene: TRBD1
v_gene: TRBV25-1
CDR3nt: TGTGCCAGCATGGGGACAGGGCCACGCGGCTACACCTTC
CDR3aa: CASMGTGPRGYTF

abundance: NA
j_gene: TRBJ2-1
d_gene: NA
v_gene: TRBV18
CDR3nt: TGTGCCAGCTCAACATCACTAGTAACTGAGCAGTTCTTC
CDR3aa: CASSTSLVTEQFF

abundance: NA
j_gene: TRBJ2-2
d_gene: TRBD2
v_gene: TRBV7-6
CDR3nt: TGTGCCAGCAGCCCGTTAGCGGGAACTTATCAAACCGGGGAGCTGTTTTTT
CDR3aa: CASSPLAGTYQTGELFF

abundance: NA
j_gene: TRBJ1-4
d_gene: NA
v_gene: TRBV10-3
CDR3nt: TGTGCCATCAGTGAGAGAGGGATTGAAAAACTGTTTTTT
CDR3aa: CAISERGIEKLFF

abundance: NA
j_gene: TRBJ2-7
d_gene: TRBD2
v_gene: TRBV7-8
CDR3nt: TGTGCCAGCAGCCGAGCGGGAGGTTCCTACGAGCAGTACTTC
CDR3aa: CASSRAGGSYEQYF

abundance: NA
j_gene: TRBJ2-1
d_gene: NA
v_gene: TRBV7-9
CDR3nt: TGTGCCAGCAGCGGATCACAGGGAGGGGATGAGCAGTTCTTC
CDR3aa: CASSGSQGGDEQFF

abundance: NA
j_gene: TRBJ2-1
d_gene: TRBD2
v_gene: TRBV11-3
CDR3nt: TGTGCCAGCAGCCCTGGAGTAGCGGGAGCCAGCGAGCAGTTCTTC
CDR3aa: CASSPGVAGASEQFF

abundance: few
j_gene: TRBJ1-3
d_gene: NA
v_gene: TRBV7-2
CDR3nt: TGTGCCAGCAGCCAATTAACAGGGAGCGACACCATATATTTT
CDR3aa: CASSQLTGSDTIYF

abundance: NA
j_gene: TRBJ2-1
d_gene: NA
v_gene: TRBV3-1/TRBV3-2
CDR3nt: TGTGCCAGCAGCCAAGATCCTCGCATGGCGCAGTTCTTC
CDR3aa: CASSQDPRMAQFF

abundance: NA
j_gene: TRBJ2-5
d_gene: NA
v_gene: TRBV28
CDR3nt: TGTGCCAGCAGTTCGAACAGGGTTTGGGAGACCCAGTACTTC
CDR3aa: CASSSNRVWETQYF

abundance: NA
j_gene: TRBJ2-6
d_gene: NA
v_gene: TRBV4-2
CDR3nt: TGTGCCAGCAGCCAAGTTGCGAGCTCTGGGGCCAACGTCCTGACTTTC
CDR3aa: CASSQVASSGANVLTF

abundance: NA
j_gene: TRBJ2-5
d_gene: TRBD2
v_gene: TRBV29-1
CDR3nt: TGCAGCGTTGACCCAGCGGGAGGGAGGACTCTAAAGGGGAAGACCCAGTACTTC
CDR3aa: CSVDPAGGRTLKGKTQYF

abundance: NA
j_gene: TRBJ1-5
d_gene: NA
v_gene: TRBV18
CDR3nt: TGTGCCAGCTCACCAGGAGGAGCGGGTCAGCCCCAGCATTTT
CDR3aa: CASSPGGAGQPQHF

abundance: NA
j_gene: TRBJ1-5
d_gene: NA
v_gene: TRBV5-1
CDR3nt: TGCGCCAGCAGCTTGATTTCCGGTTCCAATCAGCCCCAGCATTTT
CDR3aa: CASSLISGSNQPQHF

abundance: NA
j_gene: TRBJ2-7
d_gene: TRBD1
v_gene: TRBV6-5
CDR3nt: TGTGCCACACGGACAGGCGGAAACGAGCAGTACTTC
CDR3aa: CATRTGGNEQYF

abundance: NA
j_gene: TRBJ1-2
d_gene: NA
v_gene: TRBV18
CDR3nt: TGTGCCAGCTCACCCGTAACAGGGCCTAACTATGGCTACACCTTC
CDR3aa: CASSPVTGPNYGYTF

abundance: NA
j_gene: TRBJ1-6
d_gene: NA
v_gene: TRBV27
CDR3nt: TGTGCCAGCAGTTTTCGCTATAATTCACCCCTCCACTTT
CDR3aa: CASSFRYNSPLHF

abundance: NA
j_gene: TRBJ2-7
d_gene: TRBD1
v_gene: TRBV9
CDR3nt: TGTGCCAGCGCGGGACAGGGATCCTACGAGCAGTACTTC
CDR3aa: CASAGQGSYEQYF